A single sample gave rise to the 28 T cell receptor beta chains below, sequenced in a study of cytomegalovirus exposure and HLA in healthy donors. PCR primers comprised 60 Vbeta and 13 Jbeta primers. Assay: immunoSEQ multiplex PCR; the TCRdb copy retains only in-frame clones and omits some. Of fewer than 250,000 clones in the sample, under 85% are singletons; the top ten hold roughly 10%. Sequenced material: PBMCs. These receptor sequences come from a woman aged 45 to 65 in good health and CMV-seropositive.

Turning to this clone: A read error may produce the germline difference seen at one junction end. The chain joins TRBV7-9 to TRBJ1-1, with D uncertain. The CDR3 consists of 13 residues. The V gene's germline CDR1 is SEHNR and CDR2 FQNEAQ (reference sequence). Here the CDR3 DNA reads TGTGCCAGCAGCACCGATATAAGTACTGAAGCTTCCTTT. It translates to CASSTDISTEASF.

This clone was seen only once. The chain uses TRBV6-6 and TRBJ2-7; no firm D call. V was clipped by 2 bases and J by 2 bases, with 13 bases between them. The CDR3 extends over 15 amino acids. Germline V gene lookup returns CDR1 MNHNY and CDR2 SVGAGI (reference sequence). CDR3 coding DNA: TGTGCCAGCAGTTACGGGTCAGGCGAAACCTACGAGCAGTACTTC. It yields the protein CASSYGSGETYEQYF.

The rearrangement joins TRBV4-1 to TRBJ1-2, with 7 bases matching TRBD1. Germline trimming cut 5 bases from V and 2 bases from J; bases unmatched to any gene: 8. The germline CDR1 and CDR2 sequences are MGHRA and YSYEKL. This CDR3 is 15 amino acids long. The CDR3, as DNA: TGCGCCAGCAGCTTTAAACCGGGACAGAACTATGGCTACACCTTC. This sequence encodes CASSFKPGQNYGYTF.

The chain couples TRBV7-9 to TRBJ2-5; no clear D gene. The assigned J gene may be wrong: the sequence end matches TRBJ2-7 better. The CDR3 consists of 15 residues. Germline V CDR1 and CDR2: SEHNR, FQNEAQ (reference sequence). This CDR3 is CASSLARSPRGEQYF. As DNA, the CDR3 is TGTGCCAGCAGCTTAGCAAGATCGCCTCGCGGCGAGCAGTACTTC.

DNA for the CDR3: TGTGCCATCAGTACCGGGACTAGCGTAGAGACCCAGTACTTC. Translated, it gives CAISTGTSVETQYF. The chain is built from TRBV10-3 and TRBJ2-5, with 10 bases matching TRBD2. V lost 5 bases and J lost 4; bases outside the gene matches: 4. Germline V CDR1 and CDR2: ENHRY, SYGVKD. The CDR3 totals 14 residues.

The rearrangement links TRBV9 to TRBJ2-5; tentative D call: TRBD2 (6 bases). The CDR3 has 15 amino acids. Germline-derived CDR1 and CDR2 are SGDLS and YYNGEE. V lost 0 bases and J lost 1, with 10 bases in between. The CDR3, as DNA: TGTGCCAGCAGCGTAGATAGGGGAGGCCAAGAGACCCAGTACTTC. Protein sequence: CASSVDRGGQETQYF.

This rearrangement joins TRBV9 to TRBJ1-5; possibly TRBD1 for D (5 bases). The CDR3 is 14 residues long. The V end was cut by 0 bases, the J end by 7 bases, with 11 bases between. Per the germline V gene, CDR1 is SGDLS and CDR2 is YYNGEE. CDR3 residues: CASSVGGVGQPQHF. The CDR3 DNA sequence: TGTGCCAGCAGCGTAGGGGGCGTCGGACAGCCCCAGCATTTT.

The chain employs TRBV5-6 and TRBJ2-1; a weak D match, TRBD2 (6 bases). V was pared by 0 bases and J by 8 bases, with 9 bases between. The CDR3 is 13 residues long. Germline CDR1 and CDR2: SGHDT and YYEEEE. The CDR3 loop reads CASSLVGGDEQFF. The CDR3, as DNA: TGTGCCAGCAGCTTGGTCGGGGGTGATGAGCAGTTCTTC.

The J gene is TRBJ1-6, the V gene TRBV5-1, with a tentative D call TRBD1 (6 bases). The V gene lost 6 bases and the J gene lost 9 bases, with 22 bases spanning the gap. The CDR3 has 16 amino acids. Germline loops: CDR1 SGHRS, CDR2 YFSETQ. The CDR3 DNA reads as TGCGCCAGCACCCCGGAGGCACAGGGACTAGGTTCACCCCTCCACTTT. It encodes CASTPEAQGLGSPLHF. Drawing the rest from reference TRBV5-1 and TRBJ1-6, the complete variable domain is KAGVTQTPRYLIKTRGQQVTLSCSPISGHRSVSWYQQTPGQGLQFLFEYFSETQRNKGNFPGRFSGRQFSNSRSEMNVSTLELGDSALYLCASTPEAQGLGSPLHFGNGTRLTVT.

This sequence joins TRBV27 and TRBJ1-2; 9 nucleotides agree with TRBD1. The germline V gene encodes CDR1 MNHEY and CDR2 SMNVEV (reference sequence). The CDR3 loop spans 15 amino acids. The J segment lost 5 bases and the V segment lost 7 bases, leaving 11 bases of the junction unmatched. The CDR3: CASTPIGTGSYGYTF. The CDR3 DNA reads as TGTGCCAGCACCCCCATTGGGACAGGGTCATATGGCTACACCTTC.

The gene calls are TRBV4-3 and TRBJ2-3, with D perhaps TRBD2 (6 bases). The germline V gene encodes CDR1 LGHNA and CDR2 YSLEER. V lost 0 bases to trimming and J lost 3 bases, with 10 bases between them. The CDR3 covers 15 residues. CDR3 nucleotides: TGCGCCAGCAGCCAAGAGCGGGGAACTACAGATACGCAGTATTTT. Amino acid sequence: CASSQERGTTDTQYF.

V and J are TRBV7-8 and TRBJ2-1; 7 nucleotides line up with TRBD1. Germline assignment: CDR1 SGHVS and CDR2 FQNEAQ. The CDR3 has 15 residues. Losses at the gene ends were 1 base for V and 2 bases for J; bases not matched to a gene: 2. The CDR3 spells CASSLVGTAYNEQFF. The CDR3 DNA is TGTGCCAGCAGCTTAGTGGGGACAGCCTACAATGAGCAGTTCTTC.

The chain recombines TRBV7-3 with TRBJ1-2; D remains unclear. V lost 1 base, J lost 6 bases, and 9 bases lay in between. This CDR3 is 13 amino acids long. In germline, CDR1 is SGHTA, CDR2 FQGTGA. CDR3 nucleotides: TGTGCCAGCAGCTTAAGAGCCGGGGATGGCTACACCTTC. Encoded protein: CASSLRAGDGYTF.

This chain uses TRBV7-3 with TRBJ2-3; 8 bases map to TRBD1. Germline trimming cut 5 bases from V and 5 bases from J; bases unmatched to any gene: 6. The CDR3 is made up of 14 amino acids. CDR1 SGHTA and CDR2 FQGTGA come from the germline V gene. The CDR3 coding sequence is TGTGCCAGCAGCCCGACAGGGACAGGAGATACGCAGTATTTT. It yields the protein CASSPTGTGDTQYF.

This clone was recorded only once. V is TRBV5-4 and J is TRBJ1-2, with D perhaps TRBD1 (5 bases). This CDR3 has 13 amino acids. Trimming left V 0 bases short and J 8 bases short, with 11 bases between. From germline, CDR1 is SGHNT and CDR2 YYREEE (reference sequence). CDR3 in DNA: TGTGCCAGCAGCTTGGAGAGGACAACCGGCTACACCTTC. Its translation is CASSLERTTGYTF.

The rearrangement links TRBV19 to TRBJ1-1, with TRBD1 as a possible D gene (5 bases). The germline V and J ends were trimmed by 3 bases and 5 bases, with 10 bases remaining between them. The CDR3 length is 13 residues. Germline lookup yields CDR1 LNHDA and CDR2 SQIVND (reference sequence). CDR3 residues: CASSMNRQTEAFF. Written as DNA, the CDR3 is TGTGCCAGTAGTATGAACAGACAGACTGAAGCTTTCTTT.

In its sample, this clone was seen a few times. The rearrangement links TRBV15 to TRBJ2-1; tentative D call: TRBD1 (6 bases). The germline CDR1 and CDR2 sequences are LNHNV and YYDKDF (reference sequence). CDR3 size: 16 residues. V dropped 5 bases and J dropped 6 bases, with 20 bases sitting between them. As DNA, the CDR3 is TGTGCCACCAGCCCTCCGGTTCGGGGCAGGGGCAATGAGCAGTTCTTC. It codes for CATSPPVRGRGNEQFF.

The chain's CDR3 is CASSRRLAGGQETQYF. CDR3 in DNA: TGTGCCAGCAGCCGAAGACTAGCGGGGGGGCAAGAGACCCAGTACTTC. The chain links TRBV5-4 to TRBJ2-5; 14 bases line up with TRBD2. Germline V gene sequence: CDR1 SGHNT, CDR2 YYREEE (reference sequence). Germline trimming cut 4 bases from V and 2 bases from J; bases unmatched to any gene: 4. The CDR3 runs 16 residues.

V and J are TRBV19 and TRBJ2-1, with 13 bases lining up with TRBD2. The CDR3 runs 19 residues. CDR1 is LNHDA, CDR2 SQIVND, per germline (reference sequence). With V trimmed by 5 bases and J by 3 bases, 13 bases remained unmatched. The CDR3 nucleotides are TGTGCCAGTAGTGCCCGACTAGCGGGGGGCCAAAAGTACTACAATGAGCAGTTCTTC. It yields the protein CASSARLAGGQKYYNEQFF.

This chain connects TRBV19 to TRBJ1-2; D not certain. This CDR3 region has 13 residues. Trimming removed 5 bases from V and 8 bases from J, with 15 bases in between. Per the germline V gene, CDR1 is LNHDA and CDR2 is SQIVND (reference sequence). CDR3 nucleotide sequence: TGTGCCAGTAGTGCAGAGGGCTCTGAGGGCTACACCTTC. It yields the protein CASSAEGSEGYTF.

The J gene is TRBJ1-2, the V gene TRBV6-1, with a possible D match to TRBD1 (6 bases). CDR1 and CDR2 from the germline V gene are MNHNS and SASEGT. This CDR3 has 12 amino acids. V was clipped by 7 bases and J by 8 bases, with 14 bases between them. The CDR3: CASTYRVGGYTF. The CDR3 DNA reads TGTGCCAGCACTTACAGGGTAGGCGGCTACACCTTC.

CDR3 in DNA: TGTGCCAGCAGCTACACAGGGTTCTCCTACGAGCAGTACTTC. Its translation: CASSYTGFSYEQYF. This sequence joins TRBV7-2 and TRBJ2-7; D perhaps matches TRBD1 (6 bases). Looked up from germline, CDR1 is SGHTA and CDR2 is FQGNSA. CDR3 length: 14 residues. The V gene lost 4 bases and the J gene lost 0 bases, with 10 bases spanning the gap. Full variable domain (outside the CDR3, taken from reference TRBV7-2 and TRBJ2-7): GAGVSQSPSNKVTEKGKDVELRCDPISGHTALYWYRQSLGQGLEFLIYFQGNSAPDKSGLPSDRFSAERTGGSVSTLTIQRTQQEDSAVYLCASSYTGFSYEQYFGPGTRLTVT.

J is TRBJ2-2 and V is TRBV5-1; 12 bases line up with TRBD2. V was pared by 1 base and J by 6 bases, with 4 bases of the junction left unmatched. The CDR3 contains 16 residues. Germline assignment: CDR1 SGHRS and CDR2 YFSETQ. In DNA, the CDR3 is TGCGCCAGCAGCTTGCTAGCGGGGGGGCCGGCCGGGGAGCTGTTTTTT. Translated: CASSLLAGGPAGELFF.

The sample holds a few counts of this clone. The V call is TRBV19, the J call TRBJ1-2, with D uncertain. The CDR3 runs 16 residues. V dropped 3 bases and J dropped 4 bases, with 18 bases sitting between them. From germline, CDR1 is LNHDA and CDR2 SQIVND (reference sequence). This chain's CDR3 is CASSIVGADGLYGYTF. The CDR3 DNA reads TGTGCCAGTAGTATTGTTGGAGCGGACGGCCTCTATGGCTACACCTTC.

CDR3 nucleotides: TGTGCCAGCAGCGACGGGACTATCGACAATGAGCAGTTCTTC. It specifies CASSDGTIDNEQFF. This sequence joins TRBV11-3 and TRBJ2-1, with 7 bases matching TRBD2. V lost 5 bases to trimming and J lost 5 bases; unmatched junction nucleotides: 6. CDR1 SGHNT and CDR2 YENEEA come from the germline V gene. The length of the CDR3 is 14 residues. Looking up the rest from reference TRBV11-3 and TRBJ2-1 gives the full variable domain: EAGVVQSPRYKIIEKKQPVAFWCNPISGHNTLYWYLQNLGQGPELLIRYENEEAVDDSQLPKDRFSAERLKGVDSTLKIQPAELGDSAVYLCASSDGTIDNEQFFGPGTRLTVL.

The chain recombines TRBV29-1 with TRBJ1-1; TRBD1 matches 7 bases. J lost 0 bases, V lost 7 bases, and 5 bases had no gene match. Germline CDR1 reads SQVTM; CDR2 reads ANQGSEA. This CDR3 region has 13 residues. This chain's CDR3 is CSAGTAMNTEAFF. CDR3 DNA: TGCAGCGCCGGGACAGCTATGAACACTGAAGCTTTCTTT.

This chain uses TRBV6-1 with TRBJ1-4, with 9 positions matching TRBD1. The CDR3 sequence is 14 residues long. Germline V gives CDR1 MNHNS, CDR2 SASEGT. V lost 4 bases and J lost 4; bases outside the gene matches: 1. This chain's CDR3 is CASSGQGVNEKLFF. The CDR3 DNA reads TGTGCCAGCAGTGGACAGGGGGTTAATGAAAAACTGTTTTTT.

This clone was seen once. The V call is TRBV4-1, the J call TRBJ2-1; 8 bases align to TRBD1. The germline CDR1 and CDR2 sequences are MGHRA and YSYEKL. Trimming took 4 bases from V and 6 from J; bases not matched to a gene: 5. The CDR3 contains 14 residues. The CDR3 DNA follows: TGCGCCAGCAGCCCCAGACAGGGGTTCAATGAGCAGTTCTTC. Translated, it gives CASSPRQGFNEQFF.